This T cell receptor (beta chain) was profiled in a study of cytomegalovirus exposure and HLA in healthy donors (dated by TCRdb to 2016 to 2017). Concerning the study at large: According to an earlier analysis of 587 of the donors, 150 million to 200 million T cells yielded some 120 million unique TCR beta sequences and less than 300 Gb of sequence data. Among about 410 genotyped donors of the cohort, an average of approximately 240,000 unique TCR beta nucleotide sequences was sequenced per donor, of which approximately 18% were non-productive. In a later analysis, previously published TCR beta repertoires from 600 to 850 donors were re-analyzed and high-resolution HLA genotyping was added so that TCR occurrence patterns could be studied. HLA typing covered class I and class II loci at four-digit resolution. All discovery cohort repertoires had been generated using a single sequencing platform. The number of donors typed differed by locus, with about 629-640 for A, B, C, DRB1 and DQB1, more than 500 for DQA1, 600 to 610 for DPA1, and some 440 for DPB1. An early release covering around 630 HLA-typed donors comprised approximately 290 gigabases of sequencing data and around 85 million unique TCR sequences. In the later analysis, no new phenotypic data were used to find candidate immune exposures; instead, reliance was placed on TCR beta sequences and their occurrence across donors. A later genetic analysis took genome-wide SNP genotypes for about three fifths of the roughly 700 donors and used that subset as a discovery cohort. In addition to the first cohort of 650 to 750 subjects, a separate validation cohort of 120 different subjects was used. The study was designed to test whether signatures of past pathogen exposure could be identified by cataloging public T cell receptors. An earlier analysis of 587 of the donors applied high-throughput TCR beta sequencing to assess whether each TCR beta V gene segment acted as functional or pseudogenic. Of the roughly 400 genotyped donors, around 81% fell in the genetic ancestry cluster associated with self-reported Caucasian donors. To predict cytomegalovirus infection status, the study brought together high-throughput TCR immunosequencing, statistical association of individual TCRs with disease status, and machine learning. The study used immunosequencing to profile the T cell repertoires of several hundred subjects and linked those repertoires to cytomegalovirus serostatus. Alongside the repertoire data, information on donor age, sex, ethnicity and CMV serostatus was compiled. Because of strong linkage in the cohort, roughly five DR-DQ haplotypes were treated as single units for association and clustering. Study-wide conclusions, independent of this receptor: Some IMGT-functional V segments, including TRBV6-2 and TRBV6-3, could not be distinguished by the 87-base-pair reads and were therefore excluded. A further reported finding was that TCR beta sequences accurately predicted the HLA-A and HLA-B alleles for most subjects in the first cohort. A few of the identified cytomegalovirus-associated TCR beta chains were confirmed in vitro to be specific for cytomegalovirus antigens. A later analysis reported that several top co-occurrence clusters appeared linked to parvovirus B19, influenza, CMV and Epstein-Barr virus. In a later analysis, the rate of TCR association differed among HLA loci, with DRB1 alleles having the most associated TCRs and HLA-C alleles having the fewest. The study gave a list of 150 to 200 TCR beta chains associated with cytomegalovirus. Because some donors lacked HLA typing at each locus, the association tests relied only on the typed subset. In an earlier analysis of approximately 590 of the donors, most TCR beta V segments were observed in productive rearrangements about 87% or about 30% of the time, broadly matching IMGT annotations. Immune exposure information for the cohort was limited to CMV serostatus. In this cohort, only TCR beta chains were sequenced, and detectable features were limited by the absence of alpha or paired-chain data. The classifier was reported to diagnose cytomegalovirus status with high specificity and sensitivity in both the original cohort and the validation cohort. Specific HLA alleles were associated with around 18,000 TCR beta sequences at a false discovery rate of 0.05 in a later analysis. Assigning TCR associations to individual alleles was difficult when HLA alleles, especially DR and DQ, strongly co-occurred. In a later analysis, HLA-associated TCR beta chains were found to be more clonally expanded and to have lower generation probabilities than equally common non-associated chains. Because counts were too low, about 18 rarely observed V segments, including chromosome 9 orphons, were excluded from the earlier analysis of a few hundred of the donors. Most TCR sequences were observed very rarely across donors, whereas some public TCRs were present in many individuals. A cluster of highly shared sequence variants was judged likely to represent a technical artifact of the sequencing pipeline. The authors suggested that the approach could potentially be extended to other disease states and immunological phenotypes. Correlated functional status among segregating V segments might reflect linkage disequilibrium, but an unknown experimental factor could not be ruled out. V-gene and J-gene trimming of TCR beta chains was associated with a missense DCLRE1C variant in a later genetic analysis, and the association was replicated in an independent cohort. In a later analysis, most CMV-associated TCR beta chains were found to appear HLA-restricted, with HLA associations seemingly driven largely by CMV exposure. Sequencing depth was assumed to be roughly uniform across donors in the presence/absence analyses, though that assumption may not hold. A later genetic analysis reported fewer N-insertions in productive TCRs among donors in an Asian-associated ancestry cluster than the approximately 670-donor mean.

The cohort was made up of 666 healthy bone marrow donors. Cohort members were all nominally healthy when sampled, although unrecorded immune exposures were likely present. The donor tested CMV seronegative, placing the donor among the 352 seronegative members of the cohort. Each donor provided a peripheral blood sample, and peripheral blood mononuclear cells were used for TCR beta sequencing. The Qiagen DNeasy Blood Extraction Kit was used to extract genomic DNA from the blood cell samples. Counted from cysteine to phenylalanine, this CDR3 has 15 amino acids. Kept here is only the CDR3 DNA, which spans 45 bases and is read in frame from base 1. CDR1 and CDR2 are drawn from the germline V gene: MDHEN, SYDVKM. The library relied on the immunoSEQ multiplex PCR assay. For the multiplex PCR, a mixture combining 60 forward primers for TCR Vbeta segments and 13 reverse primers for TCR Jbeta segments was used. Amplification of the CDR3 region of rearranged TCR beta genes was performed with a multiplex PCR assay on genomic DNA. The amplified TCR beta libraries were sequenced on the Illumina HiSeq System as 87-base-pair reads. The paper's processing steps were these. In a later analysis, 77 million or so unique TCR beta chains were counted across the roughly 700 repertoires, and roughly 11 million of these chains were shared by at least two donors. Raw reads were error-corrected and collapsed into unique sequences with a nearest-neighbor algorithm that merged closely related sequences to remove PCR and sequencing errors. V, D and J gene segments were assigned by aligning CDR3 sequences to IMGT reference sequences. For a sequence to be retained, at least a six-nucleotide match to both a V gene segment and a J gene segment was required. A rearrangement was called productive if the CDR3 had no stop codons and remained in frame with V and J, and every other rearrangement was called non-productive. CDR3 was defined by IMGT convention, running from the second conserved V-encoded cysteine to the conserved J-encoded phenylalanine. The earlier analysis of about 530 of the donors excluded any sequence lacking an unambiguous match to a single V gene segment. In an earlier analysis of approximately 590 of the donors, V segments were called functional above 56.7% productive rearrangements and were called segregating when the between-donor standard deviation exceeded 5%. To diagnose cytomegalovirus status from the catalog of TCR beta chain sequences, a statistical classification framework was built. A later analysis assigned V and J genes by comparing TCR nucleotide sequences with IMGT/GENE-DB human TR gene sequences. The TCRdist pipeline was used in a later analysis to assign CDR3 sequences and most-parsimonious VDJ recombination scenarios. In a later analysis, every TCR beta chain was defined by the combination of its CDR3 amino acid sequence and its V-gene family, and reads without a unique V-gene family were dropped. A later analysis removed 500 to 650 highly shared, low-generation-probability nucleotide sequences to deal with suspected cross-contamination and a sequencing artifact. In a later analysis, a clonal expansion index for each public chain was calculated from normalized within-repertoire ranks of inferred template counts. A later analysis computed generation probabilities with a VDJ recombination model fitted to out-of-frame rearrangements, and checked the results against IGoR. Hypergeometric tests were used in a later analysis to score TCR-TCR, TCR-HLA and TCR-CMV co-occurrence, with a repertoire-size bias correction applied to the TCR pairs. To estimate false discovery rates, a later analysis permuted the HLA or CMV assignments 20 times. A later analysis grouped co-occurring TCRs with DBSCAN, adding TCRdist sequence similarity when clustering within HLA-allele-positive subsets. Repertoires with fewer than 30,000 or more than 120,000 public chains, plus five repertoires with anomalous nucleotide sharing, were excluded from co-occurrence clustering. TCRdb's version of the immuneACCESS table is confined to in-frame rearrangements and falls short of the full clone set. An unresolved V gene accounts for under half of the shortfall where checked; the remainder is of unknown origin. That table supplies the V and J calls and clone size; D and trimming were determined from the DNA. This sample lists 120,000 to 150,000 clones; roughly 76% were detected once. Roughly 2.8% of the sample is taken by the ten largest.

The table lists this clone with a few counts. Its cognate antigen has yet to be identified. No much larger clone exists at a distance of one base, and base qualities are not known. This receptor was taken from a woman in her 30s in good health and CMV-seronegative. The receptor chain draws on TRBV28 and TRBJ2-5; 9 central nucleotides agree with TRBD2. The end of the DNA is better explained by TRBJ2-7, so the J call may be wrong. The sequenced material came from PBMCs. CDR3 loop: CASSLPSGTTYEQYF. The base sequence is TGTGCCAGCAGTTTACCTAGCGGGACCACCTACGAGCAGTACTTC.